The clone carrying this T cell receptor (beta chain) was observed many times. What it binds is unknown. These data come from a study of beta chain features in type 1 diabetes. General study results and limits: Using cDNA template may skew counts toward highly expressing activated cells. Shorter TCRB CDR3s, moderately but significantly so, marked every one of the four CD4+ subsets in Type 1 diabetes patients. Compared to healthy donors, patients appeared to have naive, central memory and Treg TCRB repertoires that were more alike.

CDR3 length: 15 amino acids. The germline CDR1 and CDR2 sequences are KGHSH and LQKENI. The V end lost 6 bases, the J end lost 0 bases, and 12 bases lay between the germline ends. Each donor gave one heparinised blood draw averaging about 110 mL. Researchers reported sorting CD4+ naive, central memory, regulatory and stem cell-like memory cells via CD45RO/CCR7/CD25/CD127/CD95/CD27. The investigators reverse transcribed all of the isolated RNA, so they sequenced expressed TCRB transcripts. Generated by immunoSEQ multiplex PCR, the TCRdb table keeps only in-frame clones and is missing some. This table holds some 350,000 clones, 9.6% found once.

The sequenced sample consisted of central memory CD4+ T cells from blood. The clonotype comes from a man under 40 with type 1 diabetes. The chain joins TRBV18 to TRBJ2-4; no definite D call. CDR3 in amino acids: CASSPSAEAKNIQYF. As DNA, the CDR3 is TGTGCCAGCTCGCCCTCTGCGGAAGCCAAAAACATTCAGTACTTC.